Following are 5 T cell receptor beta chains from one sample sequenced in a study of cytomegalovirus exposure and HLA in healthy donors. Use of 60 Vbeta and 13 Jbeta primers characterized the PCR. Assay used: immunoSEQ multiplex PCR; TCRdb lists only in-frame clones, some missing. The data hold 100,000 to 150,000 clones, with over 70% observed a single time. Sequencing used PBMCs. The receptors shown here come from a woman aged 40-49 years in good health and CMV-seronegative.

This sequence joins TRBV19 and TRBJ1-5; 8 bases line up with TRBD1. The CDR3 has 14 amino acids. Germline CDR1 LNHDA, CDR2 SQIVND (reference sequence). Unmatched junction bases numbered 0, after V lost 0 bases and J lost 5 bases. CDR3 loop: CASSIEQGDQPQHF. The CDR3 bases are TGTGCCAGTAGTATAGAACAGGGGGATCAGCCCCAGCATTTT.

The J gene is TRBJ2-2, the V gene TRBV5-1; 7 bases match TRBD1. The V and J ends lost 2 bases and 3 bases, in that order; junction bases with no gene match: 7. This CDR3 has 16 amino acids. The germline V gene has CDR1 SGHRS and CDR2 YFSETQ. The DNA for the CDR3 is TGCGCCAGCAGCTTATCACCGGGACAGTACACCGGGGAGCTGTTTTTT. Protein sequence: CASSLSPGQYTGELFF.

The rearrangement joins TRBV5-1 to TRBJ1-1; D not resolved. V was pared by 0 bases and J by 6 bases, with 9 bases between. CDR1 and CDR2 from the germline V gene are SGHRS and YFSETQ. The CDR3 has 13 amino acids. CDR3: CASSLVLGSEAFF. The CDR3 region has the DNA TGCGCCAGCAGCTTGGTCTTGGGCTCTGAAGCTTTCTTT.

The chain joins TRBV19 to TRBJ1-3, with 11 bases aligning to TRBD1. V lost 7 bases, J lost 3 bases, and 5 bases stayed unmatched. This CDR3 spans 15 amino acids. Germline CDR1 is LNHDA and CDR2 is SQIVND (reference sequence). The chain's CDR3 is CASTGQGANGNTIYF. CDR3 nucleotides: TGTGCCAGTACCGGACAGGGGGCTAATGGAAACACCATATATTTT.

This rearrangement joins TRBV6-1 to TRBJ2-7; TRBD1 aligns across 9 bases. Germline V gene sequence: CDR1 MNHNS, CDR2 SASEGT. With V trimmed by 3 bases and J by 1 base, 4 bases remained unmatched. There are 15 residues in the CDR3. In DNA form, the CDR3 reads TGTGCCAGCAGTGAGCAACAGGGGGCGTCCTACGAGCAGTACTTC. It yields the protein CASSEQQGASYEQYF.